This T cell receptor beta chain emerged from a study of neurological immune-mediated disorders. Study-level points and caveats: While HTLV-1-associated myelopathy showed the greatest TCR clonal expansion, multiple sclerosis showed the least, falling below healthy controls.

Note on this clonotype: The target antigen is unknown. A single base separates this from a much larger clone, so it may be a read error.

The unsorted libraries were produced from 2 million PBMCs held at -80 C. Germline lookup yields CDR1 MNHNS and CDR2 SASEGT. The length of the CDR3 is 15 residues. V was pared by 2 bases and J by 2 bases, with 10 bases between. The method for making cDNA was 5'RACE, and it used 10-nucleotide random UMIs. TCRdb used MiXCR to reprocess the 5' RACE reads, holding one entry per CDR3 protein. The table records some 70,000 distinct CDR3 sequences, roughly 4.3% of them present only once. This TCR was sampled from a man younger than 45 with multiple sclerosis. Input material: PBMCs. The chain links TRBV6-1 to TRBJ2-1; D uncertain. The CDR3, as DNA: TGTGCCAGCAGTGAACAGGTAGAAACCTACAATGAGCAGTTCTTC. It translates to CASSEQVETYNEQFF.